The 13 T cell receptor beta chains below were found in one sample sequenced in a study of cytomegalovirus exposure and HLA in healthy donors. Repertoires were generated with immunoSEQ multiplex PCR, while TCRdb's copy carries only in-frame clones and drops some. The repertoire consists of some 200,000 clones, with 86% occurring once and the leading ten covering 6% to 8.5%. Sequenced input: PBMCs. The receptor source for this set is a young man in good health and CMV-seropositive.

The rearrangement uses TRBV4-2 and TRBJ1-1; possible D gene TRBD1, 5 bases. This CDR3 has 16 amino acids. The V and J ends lost 4 bases and 5 bases respectively, with 20 bases between them. The germline V gene encodes CDR1 LGHNA and CDR2 YNFKEQ. CDR3 in amino acids: CASSPLSGGRRTEAFF. The CDR3 DNA reads as TGTGCCAGCAGCCCCCTTAGCGGGGGGAGACGAACTGAAGCTTTCTTT.

The V and J genes are TRBV11-1 and TRBJ2-7, with a weak D call TRBD1 (5 bases). Per germline, CDR1 SGHAT and CDR2 FQDESV (reference sequence). CDR3 length equals 12 residues. Trimming stripped 5 bases from V and 6 bases from J, with 11 bases between. The CDR3 spells CASSATASEQYF. The CDR3 DNA reads as TGTGCCAGCAGCGCGACAGCCTCCGAGCAGTACTTC. Complete variable domain (other parts from reference TRBV11-1 and TRBJ2-7): EAEVAQSPRYKITEKSQAVAFWCDPISGHATLYWYRQILGQGPELLVQFQDESVVDDSQLPKDRFSAERLKGVDSTLKIQPAELGDSAMYLCASSATASEQYFGPGTRLTVT.

The chain is built from TRBV28 and TRBJ1-5, with D maybe TRBD1 (6 bases). The CDR3 totals 14 residues. Trimming pared 10 bases from V and 2 bases from J, leaving 15 bases between. Per the germline V gene, CDR1 is MDHEN and CDR2 is SYDVKM. The DNA of the CDR3 is TGTGCCACCGCCGGGGGCTGGGGCAATCAGCCCCAGCATTTT. It translates to CATAGGWGNQPQHF. Looking up the rest from reference TRBV28 and TRBJ1-5 gives the full variable domain: DVKVTQSSRYLVKRTGEKVFLECVQDMDHENMFWYRQDPGLGLRLIYFSYDVKMKEKGDIPEGYSVSREKKERFSLILESASTNQTSMYLCATAGGWGNQPQHFGDGTRLSIL.

J is TRBJ2-7 and V is TRBV18; perhaps TRBD1 as D (8 bases). The germline V and J ends were trimmed by 6 bases and 3 bases, with 15 bases remaining between them. Germline values: CDR1 KGHSH, CDR2 LQKENI. The CDR3 length is 14 residues. The CDR3 region has the DNA TGTGCCAGCTCGCAGACAGGGGAGGGCTACGAGCAGTACTTC. As protein: CASSQTGEGYEQYF.

The V gene is TRBV6-5, the J gene TRBJ2-5; weak D call: TRBD1 (6 bases). V lost 2 bases, J lost 6 bases, and 13 bases lay in between. Germline V gene data show CDR1 as MNHEY and CDR2 as SVGAGI. The CDR3 has 14 amino acids. CDR3 in amino acids: CASSYPDSLKTQYF. DNA for the CDR3: TGTGCCAGCAGTTACCCGGACAGCTTGAAGACCCAGTACTTC.

The chain has TRBV4-3 and TRBJ1-4; 7 bases are shared with TRBD1. Trimming at V came to 4 bases and at J to 8 bases, leaving 7 bases not matched to a gene. CDR1 is LGHNA and CDR2 is YSLEER in the germline V gene. The CDR3 has 14 amino acids. The CDR3 nucleotides read TGCGCCAGCAGCCCAGACAGGGTCCAAGAAAAACTGTTTTTT. This encodes CASSPDRVQEKLFF.

V usage is TRBV28 and J usage is TRBJ2-6, with TRBD1 matching 7 bases. This CDR3 is 14 amino acids long. Germline V gives CDR1 MDHEN, CDR2 SYDVKM. V lost 6 bases to trimming and J lost 5 bases; unmatched junction nucleotides: 4. The CDR3 spells CASRGTAWANVLTF. The CDR3 DNA follows: TGTGCCAGCAGAGGGACAGCCTGGGCCAACGTCCTGACTTTC. Looking up the rest from reference TRBV28 and TRBJ2-6 gives the full variable domain: DVKVTQSSRYLVKRTGEKVFLECVQDMDHENMFWYRQDPGLGLRLIYFSYDVKMKEKGDIPEGYSVSREKKERFSLILESASTNQTSMYLCASRGTAWANVLTFGAGSRLTVL.

This clone was seen just once. The rearrangement uses TRBV5-1 and TRBJ2-5; the D is unclear. There are 14 residues in the CDR3. The germline V gene has CDR1 SGHRS and CDR2 YFSETQ. The V end lost 4 bases, the J end lost 4 bases, and 14 bases lay between the germline ends. The CDR3 is CASSPPGDGETQYF. The CDR3 nucleotides are TGCGCCAGCAGCCCCCCGGGCGATGGAGAGACCCAGTACTTC.

The rearrangement links TRBV6-6 to TRBJ1-1, with a tentative D call TRBD1 (5 bases). Trimming took off 6 bases at V and 5 bases at J, with 13 bases between the two ends. The CDR3 contains 13 residues. The germline V gene encodes CDR1 MNHNY and CDR2 SVGAGI (reference sequence). Here the CDR3 reads CASSHGTGTEAFF. The CDR3 DNA follows: TGTGCCAGCAGCCACGGGACGGGGACTGAAGCTTTCTTT.

This chain joins TRBV7-9 and TRBJ2-7; D remains unclear. The CDR3 is made up of 12 amino acids. V lost 6 bases and J lost 6, with 12 bases in between. CDR1 is SEHNR, CDR2 FQNEAQ, per germline (reference sequence). The CDR3: CASSSGSREQYF. As DNA, the CDR3 is TGTGCCAGCAGTTCCGGATCGCGCGAGCAGTACTTC.

The rearrangement links TRBV9 to TRBJ1-3; D possibly corresponds to TRBD1 (6 bases). The CDR3 extends over 16 amino acids. Per the germline V gene, CDR1 is SGDLS and CDR2 is YYNGEE. V dropped 3 bases and J dropped 2 bases, with 15 bases sitting between them. The CDR3 reads CASSDGDRTAGNTIYF. The CDR3 nucleotides read TGTGCCAGCAGCGACGGCGACAGGACGGCTGGAAACACCATATATTTT.

The table lists this clone with a count of one. CDR3 residues: CASSFTPGQGEKLFF. CDR3 nucleotide sequence: TGCGCCAGCAGCTTTACACCGGGACAGGGGGAAAAACTGTTTTTT. The chain recombines TRBV5-1 with TRBJ1-4; 10 bases agree with TRBD1. Germline CDR1 SGHRS, CDR2 YFSETQ. The CDR3 length is 15 residues. Unmatched junction bases numbered 6, after V lost 2 bases and J lost 8 bases.

The chain employs TRBV7-9 and TRBJ2-3, with D unresolved. The V gene's germline CDR1 is SEHNR and CDR2 FQNEAQ (reference sequence). CDR3 length equals 14 residues. V was trimmed by 5 bases and J by 4 bases, leaving 13 bases between them. In DNA, the CDR3 is TGTGCCAGCAGCAACCCGGGTGGGGCAGATACGCAGTATTTT. It is translated as CASSNPGGADTQYF.